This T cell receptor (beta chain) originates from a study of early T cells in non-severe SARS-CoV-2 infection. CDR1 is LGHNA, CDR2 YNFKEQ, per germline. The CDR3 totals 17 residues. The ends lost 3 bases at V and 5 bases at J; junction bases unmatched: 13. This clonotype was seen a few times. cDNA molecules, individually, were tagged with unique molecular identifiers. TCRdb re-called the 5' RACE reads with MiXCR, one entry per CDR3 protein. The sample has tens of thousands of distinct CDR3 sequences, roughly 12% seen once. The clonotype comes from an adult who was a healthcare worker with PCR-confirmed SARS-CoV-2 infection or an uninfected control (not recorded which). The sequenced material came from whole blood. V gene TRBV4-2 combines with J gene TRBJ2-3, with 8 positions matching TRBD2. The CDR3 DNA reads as TGTGCCAGCAGCCAGGAGTTTAAGGCGGGAGGCCAAGATACGCAGTATTTT. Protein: CASSQEFKAGGQDTQYF.